These T cell receptor beta chains were read from a single sample in a study of blood T cell repertoires in COVID-19. TCRdb's table, derived via immunoSEQ multiplex PCR, lists solely in-frame clones and lacks some. This sample has about 110,000 clones, with more than 65% found just once. The sample taken for sequencing was peripheral blood. Receptors originate from a woman older than 75 with active or convalescent COVID-19. CDR3s include the opening cysteine and the closing phenylalanine or tryptophan. A D gene is named only where the DNA matches it firmly. The listing skips clone size in some rows; elsewhere it reads once, few, many or a size class.

cdr3_aa cdr3_nt clone_size j_call v_call d_call
CASSFGQGGSPLHF TGTGCCAGCAGCTTTGGGCAGGGTGGTTCACCCCTCCACTTT - TRBJ1-6 TRBV5-4 -
CASSLGRIQGGQETQYF TGTGCCAGCAGCTTAGGGCGCATACAGGGCGGACAAGAGACCCAGTACTTC - TRBJ2-5 TRBV7-9 -
CASTLAGVTDTQYF TGTGCCAGCACTCTAGCGGGAGTCACAGATACGCAGTATTTT - TRBJ2-3 TRBV19 TRBD2
CASSQTGQGRTGELFF TGTGCCAGCAGCCAAACGGGACAGGGAAGGACCGGGGAGCTGTTTTTT - TRBJ2-2 TRBV7-9 TRBD1
CASRLAEARYNEQFF TGTGCCAGCCGACTAGCGGAAGCTCGATACAATGAGCAGTTCTTC - TRBJ2-1 TRBV18 TRBD2
CASSFGQGYEKLFF TGTGCCAGCAGTTTTGGGCAGGGTTACGAAAAACTGTTTTTT - TRBJ1-4 TRBV28 -
CAISESGGGYNEQFF TGTGCCATCAGTGAGTCCGGCGGGGGATACAATGAGCAGTTCTTC - TRBJ2-1 TRBV10-3 TRBD2
CASSATGTPYNEQFF TGTGCCAGCAGCGCCACCGGGACACCTTACAATGAGCAGTTCTTC once TRBJ2-1 TRBV5-4 -
CASSLGTGAYEQYF TGTGCCAGTAGCCTGGGGACAGGGGCCTACGAGCAGTACTTC - TRBJ2-7 TRBV19 TRBD1
CSARVLDTIYF TGCAGTGCTAGGGTACTGGACACCATATATTTT - TRBJ1-3 TRBV20-1 -
CASKEGQGTTGELFF TGTGCCAGCAAAGAGGGACAGGGGACCACCGGGGAGCTGTTTTTT - TRBJ2-2 TRBV7-9 TRBD1
CASSLGRASTDTQYF TGCGCCAGCAGCTTGGGCAGGGCGAGCACAGATACGCAGTATTTT - TRBJ2-3 TRBV5-1 -
CATSDSGGPGETQYF TGTGCCACCAGTGACTCGGGAGGGCCGGGTGAGACCCAGTACTTC - TRBJ2-5 TRBV24-1 TRBD2
CASSPGFLGRSPLHF TGTGCCAGCAGTCCCGGGTTTTTGGGTCGCTCACCCCTCCACTTT - TRBJ1-6 TRBV5-6 -
CASSLGGTSGTFYEQYF TGTGCCAGCAGCTTAGGAGGGACTAGCGGGACCTTTTACGAGCAGTACTTC once TRBJ2-7 TRBV7-6 TRBD2
CASRKGGVINEKLFF TGTGCCAGTAGAAAAGGGGGTGTGATTAATGAAAAACTGTTTTTT - TRBJ1-4 TRBV19 -
CASSVATSGRQGGELFF TGTGCCAGCAGCGTAGCTACTAGCGGGAGGCAAGGCGGGGAGCTGTTTTTT - TRBJ2-2 TRBV9 TRBD2
CASSVVGQTKNIQYF TGTGCCAGCAGTGTAGTCGGACAGACTAAAAACATTCAGTACTTC - TRBJ2-4 TRBV2 -
CAISSGTSYNEQFF TGTGCCATCAGTAGCGGCACCTCCTACAATGAGCAGTTCTTC - TRBJ2-1 TRBV10-3 -
CASSLTGQGDYGYTF TGTGCCAGCAGCTTAACCGGACAGGGCGACTATGGCTACACCTTC - TRBJ1-2 TRBV7-3 TRBD1
CASSKTGGGEQYF TGTGCCAGCAGCAAGACAGGGGGAGGCGAGCAGTACTTC - TRBJ2-7 TRBV9 TRBD1
CASSTDFPSPGELFF TGTGCCAGTAGTACGGACTTCCCGAGCCCGGGGGAGCTGTTTTTT - TRBJ2-2 TRBV19 -
CSASWQGHYGYTF TGCAGTGCTAGTTGGCAGGGCCACTATGGCTACACCTTC - TRBJ1-2 TRBV20-1 -
CASSLGSASKTQYF TGTGCCAGCAGTTTAGGGTCGGCTAGCAAAACGCAGTATTTT few TRBJ2-3 TRBV28 -